This TCR beta chain comes out of a study of T cell responses to AZD1222 COVID-19 vaccine. Study observations and caveats: The sample set comprised mostly white British donors with more females, and clonal diversity was possibly underestimated. Only a handful of AZD1222 recipients tested seropositive at baseline. Repertoire sampling happened only post peak T cell response.

Per germline, CDR1 MGHRA and CDR2 YSYEKL. The length of the CDR3 is 15 residues. V was shortened by 4 bases and J by 0 bases, with 13 bases between the two germline ends. Measured with immunoSEQ multiplex PCR; TCRdb has only the in-frame clones, and not every one. The sample lists about 56,000 clones, 70% to 90% seen once, with 6.9% in the top ten. Regarding this clone: Its specificity is not known.

Pooling covered second doses at about 4 or about 12 weeks. This TCR came from an adult who received the AZD1222 COVID-19 vaccine. The sequences come from peripheral blood, collected 28 days after the second AZD1222 dose. V is TRBV4-1 and J is TRBJ2-7, with D hard to call. The CDR3 nucleotides are TGCGCCAGCAGCCCCTCGGACGGCGTCTCCTACGAGCAGTACTTC. Its protein is CASSPSDGVSYEQYF.